Below, 20 T cell receptor beta chains from the same sample are listed, as sequenced in a study of long-term antiretroviral therapy in people with HIV. The libraries were made with immunoSEQ v3.0 at survey level. TCRdb keeps only in-frame clones here, not all; method: immunoSEQ multiplex PCR. The repertoire holds 20,000 to 25,000 clones, approximately 83% seen once, with roughly 15% in the top ten. Here the sequenced sample was unsorted PBMCs, taken 1.2 years after starting antiretroviral therapy. The source is a man in his fifties or sixties with HIV.

The chain has TRBV30 and TRBJ1-6, with TRBD1 as a possible D gene (6 bases). Trimming cost V 0 bases and J 9 bases, with 15 bases left between them. Germline assignment: CDR1 GTSNPN and CDR2 SVGIG (reference sequence). The CDR3 is made up of 15 amino acids. The CDR3 region is CAWSVRQVGGSPLHF. The DNA of the CDR3 is TGTGCCTGGAGTGTACGACAGGTTGGGGGTTCACCCCTCCACTTT.

This chain joins TRBV28 and TRBJ2-7, with 9 positions matching TRBD1. There are 19 residues in the CDR3. Germline-derived CDR1 and CDR2 are MDHEN and SYDVKM. J gave up 3 bases and V 2 bases, and 17 bases lay outside the gene matches. The CDR3 nucleotides are TGTGCCAGCAGTTTAGCCGTACTCCAGACAGGGGGGCCCGACTACGAGCAGTACTTC. Its protein product is CASSLAVLQTGGPDYEQYF.

V is TRBV7-2 and J is TRBJ1-2; D unclear. Germline CDR1 is SGHTA and CDR2 is FQGNSA. V was cut by 4 bases and J by 6 bases, with 12 bases left in between. This CDR3 is built from 13 residues. The CDR3: CASSSPPGNGYTF. CDR3 bases: TGTGCCAGCAGCTCCCCGCCCGGAAATGGCTACACCTTC.

The chain carries TRBV7-3 and TRBJ1-5; no reliable D call. V dropped 2 bases and J dropped 7 bases, with 9 bases sitting between them. The CDR3 covers 13 residues. Germline CDR1 and CDR2: SGHTA and FQGTGA. In DNA form, the CDR3 reads TGTGCCAGCAGCTTAGAACCGAGGCAGCCCCAGCATTTT. This gives the protein CASSLEPRQPQHF.

This chain joins TRBV28 and TRBJ1-2; 7 nucleotides agree with TRBD1. CDR1 is MDHEN, CDR2 SYDVKM, per germline. The J segment lost 7 bases and the V segment lost 4 bases, leaving 3 bases of the junction unmatched. This CDR3 has 12 residues. Here the CDR3 DNA reads TGTGCCAGCAGTTCTGGACAGGTTGGCTACACCTTC. This codes for CASSSGQVGYTF.

The chain couples TRBV7-2 to TRBJ2-2; D unresolved. V was shortened by 3 bases and J by 4 bases, with 15 bases between the two germline ends. CDR1 and CDR2 from the germline V gene are SGHTA and FQGNSA. This CDR3 region has 16 residues. This chain's CDR3 is CASSFSPGGGTGELFF. The CDR3 DNA follows: TGTGCCAGCAGCTTCTCCCCCGGCGGCGGCACCGGGGAGCTGTTTTTT.

This clone appeared a few times. This CDR3 is also generated by other DNA sequences in the sample. V gene TRBV7-8 combines with J gene TRBJ1-1, with D unresolved. The germline CDR1 and CDR2 sequences are SGHVS and FQNEAQ. The ends were cut back, 2 bases at V and 2 bases at J, with 6 bases in the middle. CDR3 length equals 13 residues. The CDR3 DNA follows: TGTGCCAGCAGCTTAACGGGAAACACTGAAGCTTTCTTT. The encoded protein is CASSLTGNTEAFF.

The V and J genes are TRBV6-5 and TRBJ2-1; D tentatively fits TRBD1 or TRBD2 (5 bases each). CDR1 MNHEY and CDR2 SVGAGI come from the germline V gene. CDR3 length: 15 amino acids. Trimming left V 0 bases short and J 8 bases short, with 14 bases between. The CDR3 coding sequence is TGTGCCAGCAGTTACTCGAAACGGCCGGGGCATGAGCAGTTCTTC. It translates to CASSYSKRPGHEQFF.

The chain's CDR3 is CASSAQRGWEEQFF. The CDR3 DNA is TGTGCCAGCAGTGCACAGCGGGGGTGGGAGGAGCAGTTCTTC. The J gene is TRBJ2-1, the V gene TRBV2; 8 bases are shared with TRBD2. Per germline, CDR1 SNHLY and CDR2 FYNNEI. V was pared by 4 bases and J by 10 bases, with 9 bases of the junction left unmatched. This CDR3 region has 14 residues.

This clone showed up just a few times. The chain recombines TRBV28 with TRBJ1-2, with D possibly being TRBD1 (5 bases). Germline lookup yields CDR1 MDHEN and CDR2 SYDVKM. The CDR3 consists of 15 residues. Trimming cost V 4 bases and J 2 bases, with 14 bases left between them. This chain's CDR3 is CASSYYGTPNYGYTF. The CDR3 DNA sequence: TGTGCCAGCAGTTATTACGGGACTCCAAACTATGGCTACACCTTC.

The J gene is TRBJ1-1, the V gene TRBV5-4, with TRBD1 matching over 9 bases. J gave up 0 bases and V 4 bases, and 7 bases lay outside the gene matches. The CDR3 consists of 16 residues. Per the germline V gene, CDR1 is SGHNT and CDR2 is YYREEE (reference sequence). CDR3 DNA: TGTGCCAGCAGCCGGGACAGGGCAGCCATGAACACTGAAGCTTTCTTT. Translating it yields CASSRDRAAMNTEAFF.

This chain uses TRBV28 with TRBJ1-1, with TRBD1 as a possible D gene (5 bases). The V gene's germline CDR1 is MDHEN and CDR2 SYDVKM. V lost 10 bases to trimming and J lost 4 bases, with 13 bases between them. The CDR3 extends over 12 amino acids. The DNA for the CDR3 is TGTGCCACCAGGGTCAGCCTCACTGAAGCTTTCTTT. As protein: CATRVSLTEAFF.

The chain links TRBV28 to TRBJ2-2; the D is unclear. The V end lost 2 bases, the J end lost 0 bases, and 7 bases lay between the germline ends. The CDR3 runs to 15 residues. CDR1 and CDR2 from the germline V gene are MDHEN and SYDVKM. CDR3 nucleotides: TGTGCCAGCAGTTTAGTTATTTCGAACACCGGGGAGCTGTTTTTT. It translates to CASSLVISNTGELFF.

In DNA form, the CDR3 reads TGTGCCAGCAGCCTATATTTAGGGGGCTCAGGGTACGAGCAGTACTTC. It encodes CASSLYLGGSGYEQYF. This chain connects TRBV7-6 to TRBJ2-7, with 7 bases lining up with TRBD1. Germline V gene lookup returns CDR1 SGHVS and CDR2 FNYEAQ. CDR3 length: 16 amino acids. The V gene end was trimmed by 5 bases and the J gene end by 4 bases; junction bases not matched to a gene: 14. Supplemented by reference TRBV7-6 and TRBJ2-7, the full variable domain reads GAGVSQSPRYKVTKRGQDVALRCDPISGHVSLYWYRQALGQGPEFLTYFNYEAQQDKSGLPNDRFSAERPEGSISTLTIQRTEQRDSAMYRCASSLYLGGSGYEQYFGPGTRLTVT.

The chain carries TRBV9 and TRBJ1-3; weak D call: TRBD1 (5 bases). The V gene's germline CDR1 is SGDLS and CDR2 YYNGEE. The CDR3 extends over 16 amino acids. Trimming pared 0 bases from V and 0 bases from J, leaving 10 bases between. DNA for the CDR3: TGTGCCAGCAGCGTAGATGTAAGGGGCTCTGGAAACACCATATATTTT. Its translation is CASSVDVRGSGNTIYF.

V is TRBV7-6 and J is TRBJ2-7, with D hard to call. Trimming took 2 bases from V and 1 from J, leaving 12 bases between them. The CDR3 totals 15 residues. Germline CDR1 SGHVS, CDR2 FNYEAQ. The CDR3 DNA sequence: TGTGCCAGCAGCTTACAGCCGGGTGGGTCCTACGAGCAGTACTTC. This sequence encodes CASSLQPGGSYEQYF.

This clone appeared once. This sequence joins TRBV5-1 and TRBJ1-2, with D perhaps matching TRBD1 (6 bases). V dropped 0 bases and J dropped 2 bases, with 8 bases sitting between them. The CDR3 covers 14 residues. The germline V gene has CDR1 SGHRS and CDR2 YFSETQ. The CDR3 reads CASSLDTGNYGYTF. The DNA of the CDR3 is TGCGCCAGCAGCTTGGATACAGGGAACTATGGCTACACCTTC.

The chain links TRBV7-3 to TRBJ2-2; unclear D gene. The V gene's germline CDR1 is SGHTA and CDR2 FQGTGA. The V end lost 5 bases, the J end lost 4 bases, and 8 bases lay between the germline ends. The CDR3 runs 13 residues. The CDR3 loop is CASSPKVTGELFF. The CDR3 DNA reads as TGTGCCAGCAGCCCCAAGGTCACCGGGGAGCTGTTTTTT.

CDR3 amino acids: CASSYSNQNEQYF. The CDR3, as DNA: TGTGCCAGCAGTTACTCGAACCAAAACGAGCAGTACTTC. This chain joins TRBV6-5 and TRBJ2-7; D is ambiguous. Trimming cost V 0 bases and J 5 bases, with 8 bases left between them. The germline V gene encodes CDR1 MNHEY and CDR2 SVGAGI. The length of the CDR3 is 13 residues.

The chain joins TRBV5-1 to TRBJ1-2; TRBD1 aligns across 7 bases. Germline loops: CDR1 SGHRS, CDR2 YFSETQ. V lost 4 bases, J lost 5 bases, and 5 bases stayed unmatched. CDR3 length equals 13 residues. The CDR3, as DNA: TGCGCCAGCAGCCGAGGGACAGATTATGGCTACACCTTC. Amino acids: CASSRGTDYGYTF.